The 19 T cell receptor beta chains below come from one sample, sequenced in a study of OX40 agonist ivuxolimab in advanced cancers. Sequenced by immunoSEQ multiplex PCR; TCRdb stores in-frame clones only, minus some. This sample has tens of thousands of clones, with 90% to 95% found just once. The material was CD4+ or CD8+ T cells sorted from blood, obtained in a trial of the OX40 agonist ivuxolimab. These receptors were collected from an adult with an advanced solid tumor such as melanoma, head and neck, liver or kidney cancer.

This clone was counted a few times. CDR3 in amino acids: CASSLQAVEQYF. The CDR3 DNA sequence: TGTGCCAGCTCACTTCAGGCAGTCGAGCAGTACTTC. This chain connects TRBV18 to TRBJ2-7, with unresolved D. CDR1 KGHSH and CDR2 LQKENI come from the germline V gene. The V end lost 4 bases, the J end lost 6 bases, and 10 bases lay between the germline ends. The CDR3 sequence is 12 residues long.

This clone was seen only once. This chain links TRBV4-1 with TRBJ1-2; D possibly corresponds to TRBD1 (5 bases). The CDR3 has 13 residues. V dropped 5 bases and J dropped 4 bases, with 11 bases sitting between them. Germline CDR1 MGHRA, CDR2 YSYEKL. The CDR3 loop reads CASSFRASYGYTF. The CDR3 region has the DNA TGCGCCAGCAGCTTCAGGGCCAGCTATGGCTACACCTTC.

In DNA form, the CDR3 reads TGTGCCTCCAAAGCCGACGGGGGTGGAGAGACCCAGTACTTC. Amino acid sequence: CASKADGGGETQYF. The genes are TRBV2 and TRBJ2-5; maybe TRBD2 (6 bases). The V end lost 11 bases, the J end lost 4 bases, and 20 bases lay between the germline ends. CDR3 size: 14 residues. CDR1 is SNHLY and CDR2 is FYNNEI in the germline V gene.

The CDR3 nucleotides are TGTGCCAGTACCCCGGGGGTAGCCAAAAACATTCAGTACTTC. Residues: CASTPGVAKNIQYF. This chain joins TRBV19 and TRBJ2-4; maybe TRBD2 (6 bases). Trimming shortened V by 7 bases and J by 0 bases, and 10 bases separated the two germline ends. The CDR3 is 14 residues long. Germline CDR1 reads LNHDA; CDR2 reads SQIVND (reference sequence).

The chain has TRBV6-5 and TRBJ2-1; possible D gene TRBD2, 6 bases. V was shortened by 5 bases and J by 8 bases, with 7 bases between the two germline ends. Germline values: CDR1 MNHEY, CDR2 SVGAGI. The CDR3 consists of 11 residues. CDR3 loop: CASSKRDEQFF. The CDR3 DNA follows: TGTGCCAGCAGTAAGCGGGATGAGCAGTTCTTC.

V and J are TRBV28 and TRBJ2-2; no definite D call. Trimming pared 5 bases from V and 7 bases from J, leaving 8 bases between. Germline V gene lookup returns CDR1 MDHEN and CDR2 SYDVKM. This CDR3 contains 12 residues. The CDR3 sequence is CASSPALGELFF. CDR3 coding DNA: TGTGCCAGCAGTCCGGCCCTCGGGGAGCTGTTTTTT. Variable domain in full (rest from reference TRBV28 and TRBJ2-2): DVKVTQSSRYLVKRTGEKVFLECVQDMDHENMFWYRQDPGLGLRLIYFSYDVKMKEKGDIPEGYSVSREKKERFSLILESASTNQTSMYLCASSPALGELFFGEGSRLTVL.

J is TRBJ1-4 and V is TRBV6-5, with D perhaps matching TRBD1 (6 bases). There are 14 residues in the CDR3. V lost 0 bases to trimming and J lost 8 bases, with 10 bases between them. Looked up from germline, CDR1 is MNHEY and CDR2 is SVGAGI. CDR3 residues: CASSYSRGGEKLFF. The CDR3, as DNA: TGTGCCAGCAGTTACTCCAGGGGAGGGGAAAAACTGTTTTTT.

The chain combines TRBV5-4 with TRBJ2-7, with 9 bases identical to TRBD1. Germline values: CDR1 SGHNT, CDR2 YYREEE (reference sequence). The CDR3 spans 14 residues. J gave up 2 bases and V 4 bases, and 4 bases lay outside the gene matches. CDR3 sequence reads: CASSAWTGAYEQYF. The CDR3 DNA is TGTGCCAGCAGCGCCTGGACAGGGGCCTACGAGCAGTACTTC.

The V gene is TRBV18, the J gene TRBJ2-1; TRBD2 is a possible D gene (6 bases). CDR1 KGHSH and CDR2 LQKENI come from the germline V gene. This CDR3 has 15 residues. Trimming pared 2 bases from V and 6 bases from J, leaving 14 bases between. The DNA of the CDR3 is TGTGCCAGCTCACCAAGGGACTTGGGAGGCAATGAGCAGTTCTTC. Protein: CASSPRDLGGNEQFF. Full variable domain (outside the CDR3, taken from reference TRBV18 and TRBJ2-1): NAGVMQNPRHLVRRRGQEARLRCSPMKGHSHVYWYRQLPEEGLKFMVYLQKENIIDESGMPKERFSAEFPKEGPSILRIQQVVRGDSAAYFCASSPRDLGGNEQFFGPGTRLTVL.

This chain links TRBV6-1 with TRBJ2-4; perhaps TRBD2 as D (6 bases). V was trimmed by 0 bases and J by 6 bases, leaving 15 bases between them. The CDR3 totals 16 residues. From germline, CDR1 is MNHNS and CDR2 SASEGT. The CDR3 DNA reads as TGTGCCAGCAGTGAAGCCGCCCACGGGACTTTAAACATTCAGTACTTC. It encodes CASSEAAHGTLNIQYF.

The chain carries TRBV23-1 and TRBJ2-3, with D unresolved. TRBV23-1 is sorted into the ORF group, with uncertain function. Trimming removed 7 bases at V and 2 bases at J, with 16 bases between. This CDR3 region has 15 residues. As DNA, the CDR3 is TGCGCCAGCACCCCGGAAGAGACTTACACAGATACGCAGTATTTT. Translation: CASTPEETYTDTQYF.

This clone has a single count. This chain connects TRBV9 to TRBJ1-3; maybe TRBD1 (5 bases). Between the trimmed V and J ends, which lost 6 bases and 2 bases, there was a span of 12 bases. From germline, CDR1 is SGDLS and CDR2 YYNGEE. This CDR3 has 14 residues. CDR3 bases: TGTGCCAGCACTTCCGGGGGGGCTGGAAACACCATATATTTT. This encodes CASTSGGAGNTIYF.

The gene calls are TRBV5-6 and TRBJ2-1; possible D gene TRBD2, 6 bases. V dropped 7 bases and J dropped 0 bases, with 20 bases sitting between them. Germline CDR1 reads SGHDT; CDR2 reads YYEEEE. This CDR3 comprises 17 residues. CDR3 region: CASLRAGRLASYNEQFF. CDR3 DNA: TGTGCCAGCCTACGCGCGGGGCGGCTAGCCTCCTACAATGAGCAGTTCTTC.

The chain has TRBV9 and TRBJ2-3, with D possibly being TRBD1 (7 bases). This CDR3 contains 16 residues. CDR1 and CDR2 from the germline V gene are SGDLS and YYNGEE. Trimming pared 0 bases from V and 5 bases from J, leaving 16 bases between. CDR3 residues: CASSVGGGTAQDTQYF. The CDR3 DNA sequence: TGTGCCAGCAGCGTAGGAGGGGGGACAGCTCAAGATACGCAGTATTTT.

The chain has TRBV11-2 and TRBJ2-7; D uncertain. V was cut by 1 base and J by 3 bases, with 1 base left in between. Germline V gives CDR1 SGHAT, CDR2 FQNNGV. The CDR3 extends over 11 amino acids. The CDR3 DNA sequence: TGTGCCAGCAGCTTAGTCTACGAGCAGTACTTC. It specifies CASSLVYEQYF. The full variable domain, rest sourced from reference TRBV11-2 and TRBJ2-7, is EAGVAQSPRYKIIEKRQSVAFWCNPISGHATLYWYQQILGQGPKLLIQFQNNGVVDDSQLPKDRFSAERLKGVDSTLKIQPAKLEDSAVYLCASSLVYEQYFGPGTRLTVT.

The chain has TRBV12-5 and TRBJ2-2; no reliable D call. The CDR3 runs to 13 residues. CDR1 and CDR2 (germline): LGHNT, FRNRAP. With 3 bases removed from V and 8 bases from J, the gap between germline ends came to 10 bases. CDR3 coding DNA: TGTGCTAGTGGTTTCCATACATCTGGGGAGCTGTTTTTT. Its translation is CASGFHTSGELFF.

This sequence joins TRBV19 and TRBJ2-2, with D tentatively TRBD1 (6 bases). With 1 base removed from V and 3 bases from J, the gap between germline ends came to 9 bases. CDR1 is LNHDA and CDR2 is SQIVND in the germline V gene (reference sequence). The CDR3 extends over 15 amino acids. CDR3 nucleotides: TGTGCCAGTAGTATAGGGGGGCTCTACACCGGGGAGCTGTTTTTT. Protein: CASSIGGLYTGELFF.

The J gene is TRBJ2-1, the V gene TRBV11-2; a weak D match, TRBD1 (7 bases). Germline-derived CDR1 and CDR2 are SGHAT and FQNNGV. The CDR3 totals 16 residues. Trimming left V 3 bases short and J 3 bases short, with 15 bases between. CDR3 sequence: CASSFARGTVYNEQFF. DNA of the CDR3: TGTGCCAGCAGCTTCGCTCGGGGGACAGTCTACAATGAGCAGTTCTTC.

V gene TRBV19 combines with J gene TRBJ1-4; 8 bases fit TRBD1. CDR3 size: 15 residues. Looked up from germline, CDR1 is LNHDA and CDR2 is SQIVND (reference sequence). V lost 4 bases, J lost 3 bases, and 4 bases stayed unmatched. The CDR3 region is CASSTGTGSNEKLFF. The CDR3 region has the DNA TGTGCCAGTAGTACCGGGACAGGCTCTAATGAAAAACTGTTTTTT.